This TCR beta chain is drawn from a study of CD8+ T cells in alopecia areata. After isolation, RNA underwent reverse transcription to generate cDNA as the sequencing template. Repertoires were generated with immunoSEQ multiplex PCR, while TCRdb's copy carries only in-frame clones and drops some. Altogether about 140,000 clones are present, approximately 51% being singletons, with the ten largest covering about 1%. The CDR3 length is 15 residues. V shed 3 bases and J shed 8 bases, with 19 bases lying between them. The germline CDR1 and CDR2 sequences are MNHEY and SMNVEV (reference sequence). This clone was counted a few times.

The J gene is TRBJ1-2, the V gene TRBV27; a possible D gene is TRBD1 (6 bases). Sample: CD4+ T cells sorted from blood, taken at week 0. The receptor was isolated from a human donor with alopecia areata. CDR3 sequence: CASSFSGQLIGGYTF. The DNA for the CDR3 is TGTGCCAGCAGTTTTAGTGGACAGCTTATCGGAGGCTACACCTTC.